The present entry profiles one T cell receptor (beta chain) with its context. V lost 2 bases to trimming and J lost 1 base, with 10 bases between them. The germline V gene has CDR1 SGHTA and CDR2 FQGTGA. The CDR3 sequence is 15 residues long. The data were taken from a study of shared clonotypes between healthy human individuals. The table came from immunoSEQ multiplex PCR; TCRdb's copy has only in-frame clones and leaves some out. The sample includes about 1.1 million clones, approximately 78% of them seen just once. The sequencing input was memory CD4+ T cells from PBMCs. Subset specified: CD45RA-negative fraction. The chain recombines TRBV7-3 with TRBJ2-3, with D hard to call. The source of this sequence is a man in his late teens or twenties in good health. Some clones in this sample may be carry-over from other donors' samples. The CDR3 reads CASSLAPGGTDTQYF. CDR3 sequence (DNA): TGTGCCAGCAGCTTAGCCCCTGGTGGCACAGATACGCAGTATTTT.